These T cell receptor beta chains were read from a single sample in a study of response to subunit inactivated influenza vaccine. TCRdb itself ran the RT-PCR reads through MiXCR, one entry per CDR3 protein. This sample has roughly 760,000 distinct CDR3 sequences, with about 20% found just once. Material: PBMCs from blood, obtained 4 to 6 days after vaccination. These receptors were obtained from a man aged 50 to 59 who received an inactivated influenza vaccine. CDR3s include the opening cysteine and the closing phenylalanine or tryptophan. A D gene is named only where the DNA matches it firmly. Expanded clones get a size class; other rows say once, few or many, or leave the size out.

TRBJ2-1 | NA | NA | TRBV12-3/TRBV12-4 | TGTGCCAGCAGTTTAAAGGGGAGCTCCTACAATGAGCAGTTCTTC | CASSLKGSSYNEQFF
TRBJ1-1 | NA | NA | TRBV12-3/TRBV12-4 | TGTGCCAGCAGTTTATGGGGCGCCCTGGGCACTGAAGCTTTCTTT | CASSLWGALGTEAFF
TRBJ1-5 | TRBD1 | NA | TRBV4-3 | TGCGCCAGCAGCCAAGATTGGACAGGGTCTCAGCCCCAGCATTTT | CASSQDWTGSQPQHF
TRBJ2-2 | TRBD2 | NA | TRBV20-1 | TGCAGTGCTCTCGGGACTAGCGGGGGAGGGTCCGGGGAGCTGTTTTTT | CSALGTSGGGSGELFF
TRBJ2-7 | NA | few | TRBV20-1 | TGCAGTGCTAGAGATGAGGTGCGTGTGAGCTCCTACGAGCAGTACTTC | CSARDEVRVSSYEQYF
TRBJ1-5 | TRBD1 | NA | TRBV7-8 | TGTGCCAGCAGCACAGGGGGTTATAGCAATCAGCCCCAGCATTTT | CASSTGGYSNQPQHF
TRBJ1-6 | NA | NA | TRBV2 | TGTGCCAGCAGTGGGTCCGGGACGGAGAATTCACCCCTCCACTTT | CASSGSGTENSPLHF
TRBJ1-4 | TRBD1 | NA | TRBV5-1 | TGCGCCAGCAGCGAGGGACAGGGTGTAACTAATGAAAAACTGTTTTTT | CASSEGQGVTNEKLFF
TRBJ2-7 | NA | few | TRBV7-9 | TGTGCCAGCAGCTCACAGGGGCTAGCGGGCTACGAGCAGTACTTC | CASSSQGLAGYEQYF
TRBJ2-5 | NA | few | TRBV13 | TGTGCCAGCAGCCAGCCCGAATTCCAAGAGACCCAGTACTTC | CASSQPEFQETQYF
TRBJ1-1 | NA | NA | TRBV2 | TGTGCCAGCAGTGAAGCCGCTGGAGCCACTGAAGCTTTCTTT | CASSEAAGATEAFF
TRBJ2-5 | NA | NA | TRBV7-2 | TGTGCCGGTGGCGGACAAGGAGAGACCCAGTACTTC | CAGGGQGETQYF
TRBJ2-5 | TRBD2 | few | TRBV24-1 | TGTGCCACCAGTGATCTGGGACTAGCGGGATTCCAAGAGACCCAGTACTTC | CATSDLGLAGFQETQYF
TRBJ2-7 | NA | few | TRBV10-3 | TGTGCCATCAGTGAGATGGGGGATATCTACGAGCAGTACTTC | CAISEMGDIYEQYF
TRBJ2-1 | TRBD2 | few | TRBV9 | TGTGCCAGCAGCGCTCCCCGAGGTAGCGGGACGAATGAGCAGTTCTTC | CASSAPRGSGTNEQFF
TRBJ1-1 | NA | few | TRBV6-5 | TGTGCCAGCAGTTACAGCGGTCAGGGTTTGTCTGAAGCTTTCTTT | CASSYSGQGLSEAFF
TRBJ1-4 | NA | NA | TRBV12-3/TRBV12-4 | TGTGCCAGCAGTTTATTCTCAGGGGAAAATGAAAAACTGTTTTTT | CASSLFSGENEKLFF
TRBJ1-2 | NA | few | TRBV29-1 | TGCAGCGTTGAAGGCTGGCAGGGGAACTATGGCTACACCTTC | CSVEGWQGNYGYTF
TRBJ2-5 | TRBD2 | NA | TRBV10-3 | TGTGCCATCAGTGGGACTAGCGGGAGTATCCAAGAGACCCAGTACTTC | CAISGTSGSIQETQYF
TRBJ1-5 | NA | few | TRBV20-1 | TGCAGTGCGCAACAAAAATGGCGGGCAGGGGCGCGTCAGCCCCAGCATTTT | CSAQQKWRAGARQPQHF
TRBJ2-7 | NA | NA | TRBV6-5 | TGTGCCAGCAGTTACTCGATGGCGGGTCTTCGGTCCGAGCAGTACTTC | CASSYSMAGLRSEQYF
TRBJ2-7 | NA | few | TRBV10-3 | TGTGCCATCAGCCCAGGGTTCCACGAGCAGTACTTC | CAISPGFHEQYF